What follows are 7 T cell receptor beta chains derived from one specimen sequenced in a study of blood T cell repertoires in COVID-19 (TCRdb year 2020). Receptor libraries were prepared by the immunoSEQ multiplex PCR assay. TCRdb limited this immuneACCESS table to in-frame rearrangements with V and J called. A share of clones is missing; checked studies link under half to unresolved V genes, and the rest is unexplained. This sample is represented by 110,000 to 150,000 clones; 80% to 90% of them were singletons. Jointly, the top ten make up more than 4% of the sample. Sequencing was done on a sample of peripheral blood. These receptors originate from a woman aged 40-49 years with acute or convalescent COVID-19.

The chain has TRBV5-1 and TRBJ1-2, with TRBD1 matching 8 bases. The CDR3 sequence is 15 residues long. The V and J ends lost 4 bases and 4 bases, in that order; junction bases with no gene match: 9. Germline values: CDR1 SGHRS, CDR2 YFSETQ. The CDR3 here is CASSPTGDLSYGYTF. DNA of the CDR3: TGCGCCAGCAGCCCGACAGGGGATTTGAGCTATGGCTACACCTTC. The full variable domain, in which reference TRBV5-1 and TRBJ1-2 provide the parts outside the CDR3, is KAGVTQTPRYLIKTRGQQVTLSCSPISGHRSVSWYQQTPGQGLQFLFEYFSETQRNKGNFPGRFSGRQFSNSRSEMNVSTLELGDSALYLCASSPTGDLSYGYTFGSGTRLTVV.

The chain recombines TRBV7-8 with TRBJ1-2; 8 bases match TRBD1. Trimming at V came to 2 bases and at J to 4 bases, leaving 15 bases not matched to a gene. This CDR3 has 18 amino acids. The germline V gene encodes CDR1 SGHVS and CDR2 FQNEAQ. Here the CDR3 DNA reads TGTGCCAGCAGCTTAATCGCCCCAGGGACAGGAGACCCCTATGGCTACACCTTC. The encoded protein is CASSLIAPGTGDPYGYTF.

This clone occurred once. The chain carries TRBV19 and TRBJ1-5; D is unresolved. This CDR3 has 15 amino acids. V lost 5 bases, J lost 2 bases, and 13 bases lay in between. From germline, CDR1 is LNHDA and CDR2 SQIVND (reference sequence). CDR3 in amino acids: CASSPHSAGNQPQHF. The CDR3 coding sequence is TGTGCCAGTAGTCCTCACTCCGCCGGCAATCAGCCCCAGCATTTT.

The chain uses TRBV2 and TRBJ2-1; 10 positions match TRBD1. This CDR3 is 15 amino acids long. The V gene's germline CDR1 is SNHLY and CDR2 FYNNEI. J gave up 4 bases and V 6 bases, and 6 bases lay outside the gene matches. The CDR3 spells CASRAGTGVYNEQFF. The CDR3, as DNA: TGTGCCAGCAGAGCCGGGACAGGGGTGTACAATGAGCAGTTCTTC.

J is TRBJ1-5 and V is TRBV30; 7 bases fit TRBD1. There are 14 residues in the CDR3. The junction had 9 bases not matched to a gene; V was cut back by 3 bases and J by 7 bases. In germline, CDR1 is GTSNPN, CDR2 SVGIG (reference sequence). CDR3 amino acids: CAWSEGRGSQPQHF. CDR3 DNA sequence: TGTGCCTGGAGCGAAGGCAGGGGGAGCCAGCCCCAGCATTTT.

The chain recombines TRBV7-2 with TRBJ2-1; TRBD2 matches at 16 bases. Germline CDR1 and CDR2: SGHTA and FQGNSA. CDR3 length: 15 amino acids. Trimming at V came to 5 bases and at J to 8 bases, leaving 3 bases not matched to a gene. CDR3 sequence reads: CASSQGLAGGDEQFF. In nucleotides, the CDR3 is TGTGCCAGCAGCCAGGGACTAGCGGGGGGGGATGAGCAGTTCTTC.

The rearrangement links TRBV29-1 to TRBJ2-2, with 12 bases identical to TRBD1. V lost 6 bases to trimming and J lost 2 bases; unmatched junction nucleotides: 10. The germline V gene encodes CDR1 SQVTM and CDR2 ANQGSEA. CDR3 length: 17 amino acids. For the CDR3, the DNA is TGCAGCGTGCCGGGACAGGGGGCTTTTGGTAACACCGGGGAGCTGTTTTTT. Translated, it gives CSVPGQGAFGNTGELFF.